This entry concerns a single T cell receptor beta chain. The antigen remains undetermined. The data are from a study of glioma-infiltrating T cells. Points from the study as a whole: Tissue and blood shared very few CDR3 sequences. Tissue-blood divergence was below expectation in non-neoplastic patients, above in gliomas.

V shed 6 bases and J shed 2 bases, with 13 bases lying between them. The CDR3 length is 14 residues. Per germline, CDR1 KGHSH and CDR2 LQKENI. The iRepertoire nested amplicon-rescue multiplex PCR amplified TCR alpha and beta CDR3s from RNA. Tissue mRNA or PBMC total RNA, about 90-450 ng, went into one-step reverse transcription and amplification. TCRdb itself ran the multiplex PCR reads through MiXCR, one entry per CDR3 protein. The repertoire holds about 93,000 distinct CDR3 sequences, with around 37% as singletons. The gene calls are TRBV18 and TRBJ1-1; D gene unclear. This clonotype originated in a human donor with low-grade glioma or glioblastoma, undergoing nonglioma brain surgery, or in good health (not recorded which). Sequencing was done on a sample of glioma tissue, nonneoplastic brain tissue, or PBMCs (not recorded which). The CDR3 DNA is TGTGCCAGCTCGCCCGACATTCACAACACTGAAGCTTTCTTT. Protein sequence: CASSPDIHNTEAFF.